Listed below are T cell receptor beta chains from one sample, sequenced in a study of blood T cell repertoires in COVID-19. Repertoires were generated with immunoSEQ multiplex PCR, while TCRdb's copy carries only in-frame clones and drops some. This sample yields some 220,000 clones, of which roughly 88% are seen a single time; approximately 10% belongs to the top ten. The specimen was peripheral blood. The receptors shown here come from a man aged 50-59 years with active or convalescent COVID-19. The CDR3 runs from the conserved cysteine through the conserved F or W. The D gene is left open where the match is weak. The size field is filled for only some rows; it gives once, few, many or a size class.

TRBJ1-2,TRBV7-9,-,TRBD1,TGTGCCAGCAGCGAGACAGGGATGGGCTACACCTTC,CASSETGMGYTF
TRBJ1-6,TRBV6-6,once,TRBD1,TGTGCCAGCAGCCAGGACAGGACGGAGGTTTCACCCCTCCACTTT,CASSQDRTEVSPLHF
TRBJ1-5,TRBV6-6,few,TRBD1,TGTGCCTGTACAGACAGGGTGTACAATCAGCCCCAGCATTTT,CACTDRVYNQPQHF
TRBJ2-5,TRBV5-1,-,TRBD2,TGCGCCAGCAGCTTGGTGGGGACTAGCATAGAGACCCAGTACTTC,CASSLVGTSIETQYF
TRBJ2-7,TRBV3-1/TRBV3-2,-,TRBD2,TGTGCCAGCACCCTAGCGGGAGTCTACGAGCAGTACTTC,CASTLAGVYEQYF
TRBJ2-1,TRBV4-1,-,TRBD2,TGCGCCAGCAGCGAGTTCCCTAGCGGGAATAATGAGCAGTTCTTC,CASSEFPSGNNEQFF
TRBJ1-1,TRBV14,-,-,TGTGCCAGCAGCCAAGTCGGTGGCACTGAAGCTTTCTTT,CASSQVGGTEAFF
TRBJ2-2,TRBV7-3,-,-,TGTGCCAGCAGCTTACTAAACAGGAACACCGGGGAGCTGTTTTTT,CASSLLNRNTGELFF
TRBJ2-4,TRBV7-9,-,-,TGTGCCAGCAGCCCAGGGATAGCCAAAAACATTCAGTACTTC,CASSPGIAKNIQYF
TRBJ1-6,TRBV7-8,-,-,TGTGCCAGCAACGGACAGTATAATTCACCCCTCCACTTT,CASNGQYNSPLHF
TRBJ1-5,TRBV19,few,-,TGTGCCAGTAGCACGACAGGTATCCACCAGCCCCAGCATTTT,CASSTTGIHQPQHF
TRBJ2-7,TRBV19,-,TRBD2,TGTGCCAGTAGTATCAGAAAGACTAGCCCCCCGCAGGACGAGCAGTACTTC,CASSIRKTSPPQDEQYF
TRBJ1-1,TRBV3-1/TRBV3-2,-,-,TGTGCCAGCAGCCAAAGTGTACAGGGGAACACTGAAGCTTTCTTT,CASSQSVQGNTEAFF
TRBJ2-4,TRBV4-1,-,-,TGCGCCAGCAGCTCGCCCGGGAGCCTAGCCAAAAACATTCAGTACTTC,CASSSPGSLAKNIQYF
TRBJ2-3,TRBV30,-,TRBD2,TGTGCCTGGATACCGGGACTAGCACCAAATACGCAGTATTTT,CAWIPGLAPNTQYF
TRBJ1-5,TRBV5-6,-,-,TGTGCCAGCAGCTTGGGGTTGGCGGATCTTTATAGCAATCAGCCCCAGCATTTT,CASSLGLADLYSNQPQHF
TRBJ2-3,TRBV29-1,-,-,TGCAGCGTCGCAACATCCGCTAGCTCCGCAGATACGCAGTATTTT,CSVATSASSADTQYF
TRBJ1-6,TRBV20-1,-,TRBD1,TGCAGTGCTAGTACAGGGGTCGGACATTCACCCCTCCACTTT,CSASTGVGHSPLHF
TRBJ2-4,TRBV5-1,-,-,TGCGCCAGCAGCCCCGACCCCGGGGTTTTAAACATTCAGTACTTC,CASSPDPGVLNIQYF
TRBJ2-2,TRBV7-2,-,-,TGTGCCAGCAGCTTAGAGGCAGTGAGGTCGCTGAACACCGGGGAGCTGTTTTTT,CASSLEAVRSLNTGELFF
TRBJ1-4,TRBV7-8,-,TRBD1,TGTGCCAGCAGCCTATACCATTGGACAGGGGAAGGTGAAAAACTGTTTTTT,CASSLYHWTGEGEKLFF
TRBJ2-7,TRBV9,-,-,TGTGCCAGCAGCGGAGACGGGGGCGAGCAGTACTTC,CASSGDGGEQYF
TRBJ2-1,TRBV7-9,-,TRBD2,TGTGCCAGCAGCTCCTCGGAACGCGGGAGTCTCAATGAGCAGTTCTTC,CASSSSERGSLNEQFF
TRBJ2-2,TRBV3-1/TRBV3-2,-,TRBD2,TGTGCCAGCAGCCCCTGGCCGGGAGGCCGGGACACCGGGGAGCTGTTTTTT,CASSPWPGGRDTGELFF
TRBJ2-2,TRBV11-3,-,TRBD1,TGTGCCACCAGACAGGGGGCGAACACCGGGGAGCTGTTTTTT,CATRQGANTGELFF
TRBJ2-7,TRBV5-1,-,-,TGCGCCAGCAGATGGGCAGGGACCTACGAGCAGTACTTC,CASRWAGTYEQYF
TRBJ2-6,TRBV7-9,-,-,TGTGCCAGCAGCTTAGTGGGCAGGGCCAACGTCCTGACTTTC,CASSLVGRANVLTF
TRBJ2-6,TRBV11-3,-,-,TGTGCCAGCAGCTTAGATCTCTTTATTCCTTTTGGGGCCAACGTCCTGACTTTC,CASSLDLFIPFGANVLTF
TRBJ1-1,TRBV28,-,TRBD1,TGTGCCAGCAGTTACCCAACAGGGGGAGGGACTGAAGCTTTCTTT,CASSYPTGGGTEAFF
TRBJ1-4,TRBV7-9,-,-,TGTGCCAGCACCCTTACCCAGGGTATGCGGGAAAAACTGTTTTTT,CASTLTQGMREKLFF
TRBJ1-5,TRBV19,-,-,TGTGCCAGTATCGGAGGTGGGGGCAGCAATCAGCCCCAGCATTTT,CASIGGGGSNQPQHF
TRBJ1-2,TRBV19,-,TRBD1,TGTGCCAGTAGTATACCGGGACAGGGGGGCTATGGCTACACCTTC,CASSIPGQGGYGYTF
TRBJ1-5,TRBV9,few,-,TGTGCCAGCAGTCCGGGGGGCTCTTGGAGCAATCAGCCCCAGCATTTT,CASSPGGSWSNQPQHF
TRBJ1-1,TRBV7-2,-,-,TGTGCCAGCCGCCAGTCGGGGTCCACTGAAGCTTTCTTT,CASRQSGSTEAFF
TRBJ1-1,TRBV5-4,few,TRBD1,TGTGCCAGCAGCCAGGGGGCTCGCACTGAAGCTTTCTTT,CASSQGARTEAFF
TRBJ2-3,TRBV27,-,TRBD2,TGTGCCAGCAGTTTATCGCTAGCGGGGGCCGGGGATACGCAGTATTTT,CASSLSLAGAGDTQYF
TRBJ1-2,TRBV9,-,-,TGTGCCAGCAGCGCGGTCCCCGGGGAGGCGGCCTATGGCTACACCTTC,CASSAVPGEAAYGYTF
TRBJ2-1,TRBV7-8,-,TRBD2,TGTGCCAGCAGCCAGACTAGCGGGCTGTACAATGAGCAGTTCTTC,CASSQTSGLYNEQFF
TRBJ2-1,TRBV29-1,once,TRBD2,TGCAGCGTTGATGGGAGCGGGAGCTACAATGAGCAGTTCTTC,CSVDGSGSYNEQFF
TRBJ2-1,TRBV6-5,-,TRBD1,TGTGCCAGCAGTTGGGACAGAATCTACAATGAGCAGTTCTTC,CASSWDRIYNEQFF
TRBJ1-4,TRBV2,-,-,TGTGCCAGCAGAAGCCGGGACACCTCAACTAATGAAAAACTGTTTTTT,CASRSRDTSTNEKLFF
TRBJ2-5,TRBV2,few,TRBD2,TGTGCCAACAAGGGACTAGCGGGGCGACAAGAGACCCAGTACTTC,CANKGLAGRQETQYF
TRBJ1-1,TRBV19,-,-,TGTGCCAGTAGTATGGGGGCAGGGGCCGAGGATGGGGCTTTCTTT,CASSMGAGAEDGAFF
TRBJ2-3,TRBV6-6,-,-,TGTGCCAGCAGTTACCGGGCGGGGGATACGCAGTATTTT,CASSYRAGDTQYF
TRBJ2-7,TRBV6-2/TRBV6-3,-,-,TGTGCCAGCAGTGTCTCGTGGGCGAGGGCCTACGAGCAGTACTTC,CASSVSWARAYEQYF
TRBJ2-1,TRBV4-1,-,TRBD2,TGCGCCAGCAGCCAAGATCGAGCGGGGGCGTTCAATGAGCAGTTCTTC,CASSQDRAGAFNEQFF
TRBJ1-2,TRBV27,-,TRBD1,TGTGCCAGCAGTTTGAACAGGGGTGGCGGCTACACCTTC,CASSLNRGGGYTF
TRBJ2-3,TRBV5-1,-,TRBD2,TGCGCCAGCAGCTCGATACATGGGACTAGCGGACTCATTACGCAGTATTTT,CASSSIHGTSGLITQYF
TRBJ2-5,TRBV9,-,TRBD2,TGTGCCAGCAGCCTCGGGACTAGCGGACAAGAGACCCAGTACTTC,CASSLGTSGQETQYF
TRBJ1-2,TRBV5-5,-,TRBD1,TGTGCCAGCAGCTCGACAGGGTCAACATACTATGGCTACACCTTC,CASSSTGSTYYGYTF